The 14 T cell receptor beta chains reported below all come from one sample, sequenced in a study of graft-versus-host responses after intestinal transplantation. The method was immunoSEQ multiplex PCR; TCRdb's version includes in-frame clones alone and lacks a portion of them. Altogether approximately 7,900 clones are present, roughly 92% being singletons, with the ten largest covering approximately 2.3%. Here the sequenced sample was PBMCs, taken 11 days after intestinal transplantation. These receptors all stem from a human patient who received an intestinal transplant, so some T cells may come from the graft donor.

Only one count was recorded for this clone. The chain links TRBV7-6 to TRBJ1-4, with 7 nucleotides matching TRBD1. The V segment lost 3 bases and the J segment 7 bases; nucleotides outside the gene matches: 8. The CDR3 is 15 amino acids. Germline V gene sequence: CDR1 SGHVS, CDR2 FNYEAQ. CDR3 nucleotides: TGTGCCAGCAGCTTCCACAGGGGTTACGGTGAAAAACTGTTTTTT. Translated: CASSFHRGYGEKLFF.

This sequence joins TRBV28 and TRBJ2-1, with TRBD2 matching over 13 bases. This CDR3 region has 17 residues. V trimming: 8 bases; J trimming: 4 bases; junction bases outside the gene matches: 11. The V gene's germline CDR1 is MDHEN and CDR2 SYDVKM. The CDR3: CASSLHGLAGDYNEQFF. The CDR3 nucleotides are TGTGCCAGCTCCCTTCACGGACTAGCGGGAGATTACAATGAGCAGTTCTTC.

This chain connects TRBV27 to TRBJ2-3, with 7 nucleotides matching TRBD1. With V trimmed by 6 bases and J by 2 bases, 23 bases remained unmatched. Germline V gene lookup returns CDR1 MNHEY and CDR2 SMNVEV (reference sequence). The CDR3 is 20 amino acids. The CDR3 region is CASSPTRDSFSYFPTDTQYF. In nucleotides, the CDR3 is TGTGCCAGCAGCCCCACCCGGGACAGCTTCTCTTACTTCCCCACAGATACGCAGTATTTT.

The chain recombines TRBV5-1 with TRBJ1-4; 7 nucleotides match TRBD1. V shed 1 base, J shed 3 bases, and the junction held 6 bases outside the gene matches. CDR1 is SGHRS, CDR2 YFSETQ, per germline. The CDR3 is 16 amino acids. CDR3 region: CASSLSRGPPNEKLFF. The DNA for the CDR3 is TGCGCCAGCAGCTTGTCTAGGGGGCCGCCTAATGAAAAACTGTTTTTT.

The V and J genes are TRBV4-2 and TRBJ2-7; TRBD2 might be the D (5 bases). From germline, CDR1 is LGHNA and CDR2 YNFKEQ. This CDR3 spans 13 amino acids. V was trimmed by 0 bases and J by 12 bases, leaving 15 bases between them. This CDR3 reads CASSQDLADFRYF. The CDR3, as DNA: TGTGCCAGCAGCCAAGATCTAGCAGACTTCCGGTACTTC.

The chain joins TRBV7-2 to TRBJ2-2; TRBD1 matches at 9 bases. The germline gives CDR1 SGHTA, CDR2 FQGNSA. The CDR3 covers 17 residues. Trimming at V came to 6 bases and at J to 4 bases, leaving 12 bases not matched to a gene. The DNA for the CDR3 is TGTGCCAGCAGTTACCCACAGGGGGCGCGGGGCACCGGGGAGCTGTTTTTT. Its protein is CASSYPQGARGTGELFF. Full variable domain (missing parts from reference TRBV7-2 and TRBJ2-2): GAGVSQSPSNKVTEKGKDVELRCDPISGHTALYWYRQSLGQGLEFLIYFQGNSAPDKSGLPSDRFSAERTGGSVSTLTIQRTQQEDSAVYLCASSYPQGARGTGELFFGEGSRLTVL.

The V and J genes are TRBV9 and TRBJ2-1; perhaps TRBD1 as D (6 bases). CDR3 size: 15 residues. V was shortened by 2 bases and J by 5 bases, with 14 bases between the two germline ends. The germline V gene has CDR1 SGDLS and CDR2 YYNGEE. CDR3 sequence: CASSVTGLNDNEQFF. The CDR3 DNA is TGTGCCAGCAGCGTTACAGGGTTGAATGACAATGAGCAGTTCTTC.

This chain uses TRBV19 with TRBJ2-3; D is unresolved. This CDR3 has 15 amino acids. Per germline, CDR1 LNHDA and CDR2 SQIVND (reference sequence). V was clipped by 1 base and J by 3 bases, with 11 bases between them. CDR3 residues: CASSIGPGSTDTQYF. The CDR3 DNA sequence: TGTGCCAGTAGTATAGGTCCCGGGTCGACAGATACGCAGTATTTT.

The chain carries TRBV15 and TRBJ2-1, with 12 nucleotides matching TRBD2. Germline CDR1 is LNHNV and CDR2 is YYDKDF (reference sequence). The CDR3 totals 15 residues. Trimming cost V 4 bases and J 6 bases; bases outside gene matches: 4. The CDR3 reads CATSTGLAGLNEQFF. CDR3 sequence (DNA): TGTGCCACCAGCACTGGACTAGCGGGGCTCAATGAGCAGTTCTTC.

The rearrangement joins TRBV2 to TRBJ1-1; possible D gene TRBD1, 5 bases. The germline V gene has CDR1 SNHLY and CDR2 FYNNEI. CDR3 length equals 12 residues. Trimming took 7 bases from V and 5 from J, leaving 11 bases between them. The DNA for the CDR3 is TGTGCCAGCATCGAAGACAGTACTGAAGCTTTCTTT. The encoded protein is CASIEDSTEAFF.

The CDR3 here is CSVEGEGETQYF. CDR3 nucleotides: TGCAGCGTCGAGGGCGAGGGAGAGACCCAGTACTTC. This chain uses TRBV29-1 with TRBJ2-5; weak D call: TRBD2 (5 bases). Germline V lookup: CDR1 SQVTM, CDR2 ANQGSEA. CDR3 length: 12 residues. V was cut by 6 bases and J by 4 bases, with 12 bases left in between.

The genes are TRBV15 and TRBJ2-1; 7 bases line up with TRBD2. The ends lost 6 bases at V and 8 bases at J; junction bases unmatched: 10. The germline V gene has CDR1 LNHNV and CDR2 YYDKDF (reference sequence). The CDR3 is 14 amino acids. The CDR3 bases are TGTGCCACCAGACAATCACTAGCGAAGGATGAGCAGTTCTTC. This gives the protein CATRQSLAKDEQFF.

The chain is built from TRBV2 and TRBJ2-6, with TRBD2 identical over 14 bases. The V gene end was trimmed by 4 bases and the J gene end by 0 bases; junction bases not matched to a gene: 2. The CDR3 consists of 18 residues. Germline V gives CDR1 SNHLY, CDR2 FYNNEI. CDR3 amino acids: CASSVGLAGGSGANVLTF. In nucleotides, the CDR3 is TGTGCCAGCAGTGTCGGACTAGCGGGAGGCTCTGGGGCCAACGTCCTGACTTTC.

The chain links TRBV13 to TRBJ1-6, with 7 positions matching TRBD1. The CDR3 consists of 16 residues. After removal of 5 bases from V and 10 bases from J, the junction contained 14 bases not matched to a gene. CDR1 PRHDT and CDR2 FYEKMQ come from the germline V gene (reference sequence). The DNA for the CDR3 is TGTGCCAGCAGCCCCAGGGGGTCGGGGGGGGTATCACCCCTCCACTTT. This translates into CASSPRGSGGVSPLHF.